The 25 T cell receptor beta chains in this list originate from one sample, sequenced in a study of blood T cell repertoires in COVID-19. This table comes from immunoSEQ multiplex PCR, and its TCRdb copy is limited to in-frame clones, with some not included. The sample holds more than 150,000 clones, 70% to 90% seen once. The sequencing input was peripheral blood. These TCRs come from an older man with active or convalescent COVID-19.

The chain couples TRBV19 to TRBJ1-2; 10 nucleotides agree with TRBD1. CDR1 LNHDA and CDR2 SQIVND come from the germline V gene (reference sequence). The CDR3 runs to 15 residues. Trimming at V came to 7 bases and at J to 3 bases, leaving 8 bases not matched to a gene. The CDR3 DNA reads as TGTGCCAGTACCCCTTGGGGGACAGGGGACTATGGCTACACCTTC. Residues: CASTPWGTGDYGYTF.

The rearrangement uses TRBV5-4 and TRBJ2-7; D perhaps matches TRBD1 (6 bases). The CDR3 sequence is 15 residues long. Germline V lookup: CDR1 SGHNT, CDR2 YYREEE (reference sequence). The V end lost 2 bases, the J end lost 2 bases, and 14 bases lay between the germline ends. In DNA form, the CDR3 reads TGTGCCAGCAGCTTATCCGTGACAGGAACCTACGAGCAGTACTTC. This sequence encodes CASSLSVTGTYEQYF.

The CDR3 reads CASSHSLAGPGETQYF. CDR3 DNA sequence: TGTGCCAGCAGCCATTCATTGGCAGGTCCGGGGGAGACCCAGTACTTC. The chain employs TRBV14 and TRBJ2-5; D possibly corresponds to TRBD2 (5 bases). There are 16 residues in the CDR3. CDR1 is SGHDN, CDR2 FVKESK, per germline. V was cut by 3 bases and J by 5 bases, with 19 bases left in between.

This chain uses TRBV7-8 with TRBJ2-3; 10 nucleotides align to TRBD2. From germline, CDR1 is SGHVS and CDR2 FQNEAQ. The CDR3 is 16 residues long. J was trimmed by 6 bases and V by 1 base; bases with no gene match: 7. Written as DNA, the CDR3 is TGTGCCAGCAGCTTAGAACCTAGCGGGGGCCCCGATACGCAGTATTTT. Translation gives CASSLEPSGGPDTQYF.

This chain connects TRBV18 to TRBJ2-1, with 7 nucleotides matching TRBD2. Germline CDR1 KGHSH, CDR2 LQKENI. The CDR3 totals 16 residues. Trimming removed 3 bases from V and 7 bases from J; junction bases left unmatched: 12. This CDR3 reads CASSPAMAGDVNEQFF. The CDR3 DNA is TGTGCCAGCTCACCCGCTATGGCGGGAGATGTGAATGAGCAGTTCTTC.

This clone has a count of ten or more. The CDR3 nucleotides read TGTGCCAGCAGTTCGCAGGGGGTATACTCTGGAAACACCATATATTTT. This encodes CASSSQGVYSGNTIYF. The gene calls are TRBV6-6 and TRBJ1-3; the match to TRBD1 covers 7 bases. The CDR3 is made up of 16 amino acids. Germline CDR1 MNHNY, CDR2 SVGAGI (reference sequence). The junction had 6 bases not matched to a gene; V was cut back by 4 bases and J by 0 bases.

V and J are TRBV25-1 and TRBJ1-2; no definite D call. From germline, CDR1 is MGHDK and CDR2 SYGVNS. Trimming pared 7 bases from V and 7 bases from J, leaving 13 bases between. The CDR3 sequence is 12 residues long. CDR3 coding DNA: TGTGCCAGCACGCGGGGTGCGGGTGGCTACACCTTC. It is translated as CASTRGAGGYTF.

This clone showed up just a few times. The chain links TRBV11-2 to TRBJ2-2; D unresolved. Trimming took 5 bases from V and 2 from J, leaving 12 bases between them. The CDR3 totals 15 residues. Germline-derived CDR1 and CDR2 are SGHAT and FQNNGV. CDR3 in DNA: TGTGCCAGCAGCCCCGGCAGGTCAAACACCGGGGAGCTGTTTTTT. It encodes CASSPGRSNTGELFF. Looking up the rest from reference TRBV11-2 and TRBJ2-2 gives the full variable domain: EAGVAQSPRYKIIEKRQSVAFWCNPISGHATLYWYQQILGQGPKLLIQFQNNGVVDDSQLPKDRFSAERLKGVDSTLKIQPAKLEDSAVYLCASSPGRSNTGELFFGEGSRLTVL.

In its sample, this clone was seen once. The chain combines TRBV2 with TRBJ1-1; the D gene is possibly TRBD1 (5 bases). CDR1 and CDR2 from the germline V gene are SNHLY and FYNNEI. Trimming took off 6 bases at V and 2 bases at J, with 10 bases between the two ends. CDR3 length: 13 residues. In nucleotides, the CDR3 is TGTGCCAGCAGAGAACAGGTAAACACTGAAGCTTTCTTT. The encoded protein is CASREQVNTEAFF.

The rearrangement uses TRBV7-9 and TRBJ1-4; 8 positions agree with TRBD1. Germline loops: CDR1 SEHNR, CDR2 FQNEAQ (reference sequence). Germline trimming cut 4 bases from V and 5 bases from J; bases unmatched to any gene: 3. CDR3 size: 14 residues. This CDR3 is CASSWTGRNEKLFF. DNA of the CDR3: TGTGCCAGCAGCTGGACAGGGAGAAATGAAAAACTGTTTTTT.

V is TRBV27 and J is TRBJ1-1; tentatively, D is TRBD1 (6 bases). The V gene's germline CDR1 is MNHEY and CDR2 SMNVEV (reference sequence). Trimming left V 2 bases short and J 6 bases short, with 13 bases between. The CDR3 loop spans 14 amino acids. Here the CDR3 DNA reads TGTGCCAGCAGTTTAATCGCGGGGGCGGCTGAAGCTTTCTTT. This encodes CASSLIAGAAEAFF.

The J gene is TRBJ2-3, the V gene TRBV11-3; the match to TRBD1 covers 8 bases. This CDR3 is 14 amino acids long. Trimming cost V 5 bases and J 2 bases; bases outside gene matches: 3. CDR1 and CDR2 (germline): SGHNT, YENEEA. CDR3 nucleotides: TGTGCCAGCAGCCCGGGACAGGCCACAGATACGCAGTATTTT. Its protein product is CASSPGQATDTQYF. Looking up the rest from reference TRBV11-3 and TRBJ2-3 gives the full variable domain: EAGVVQSPRYKIIEKKQPVAFWCNPISGHNTLYWYLQNLGQGPELLIRYENEEAVDDSQLPKDRFSAERLKGVDSTLKIQPAELGDSAVYLCASSPGQATDTQYFGPGTRLTVL.

The rearrangement links TRBV5-1 to TRBJ2-3, with a tentative D call TRBD1 (5 bases). V gave up 0 bases and J gave up 2 bases, with 13 bases separating them. Per the germline V gene, CDR1 is SGHRS and CDR2 is YFSETQ. There are 16 residues in the CDR3. The CDR3 DNA reads TGCGCCAGCAGCTTGGTGGGGCTAGGCATCACAGATACGCAGTATTTT. Translated, it gives CASSLVGLGITDTQYF.

The CDR3, as DNA: TGTGCCAGCTCACCACCATCAGGGGGCCTGGAGACCCAGTACTTC. Its protein product is CASSPPSGGLETQYF. The chain couples TRBV18 to TRBJ2-5, with 8 bases matching TRBD1. Germline V gene lookup returns CDR1 KGHSH and CDR2 LQKENI. V shed 0 bases and J 5 bases; nucleotides not matched to a gene: 5. The CDR3 is 15 residues long.

The chain employs TRBV27 and TRBJ2-7, with TRBD2 matching over 7 bases. This CDR3 has 12 amino acids. In germline, CDR1 is MNHEY, CDR2 SMNVEV (reference sequence). The ends lost 8 bases at V and 0 bases at J; junction bases unmatched: 1. The CDR3 bases are TGTGCCAGCGGGGACTACTCCTACGAGCAGTACTTC. This translates into CASGDYSYEQYF.

The chain joins TRBV27 to TRBJ2-7, with D possibly being TRBD2 (5 bases). V lost 0 bases, J lost 3 bases, and 6 bases lay in between. CDR1 and CDR2 (germline): MNHEY, SMNVEV (reference sequence). There are 13 residues in the CDR3. The CDR3 nucleotides read TGTGCCAGCAGTTTATCCAGCGGCTACGAGCAGTACTTC. It translates to CASSLSSGYEQYF.

The genes are TRBV5-1 and TRBJ2-7, with TRBD1 matching over 11 bases. The CDR3 runs 17 residues. CDR1 is SGHRS, CDR2 YFSETQ, per germline. The J segment lost 2 bases and the V segment lost 4 bases, leaving 11 bases of the junction unmatched. For the CDR3, the DNA is TGCGCCAGCAGCCAGGAGGGGTGGACAGGGGGCCCCTACGAGCAGTACTTC. Amino acids: CASSQEGWTGGPYEQYF.

The chain recombines TRBV5-4 with TRBJ1-2; a possible D gene is TRBD1 (5 bases). The CDR3 has 13 residues. V lost 0 bases and J lost 8, with 11 bases in between. CDR1 is SGHNT, CDR2 YYREEE, per germline (reference sequence). The CDR3 nucleotides read TGTGCCAGCAGCTTGGCTGGGGGGACGGGCTACACCTTC. Amino acid sequence: CASSLAGGTGYTF. Drawing the rest from reference TRBV5-4 and TRBJ1-2, the complete variable domain is ETGVTQSPTHLIKTRGQQVTLRCSSQSGHNTVSWYQQALGQGPQFIFQYYREEENGRGNFPPRFSGLQFPNYSSELNVNALELDDSALYLCASSLAGGTGYTFGSGTRLTVV.

The rearrangement joins TRBV27 to TRBJ1-2; TRBD1 matches at 7 bases. There are 16 residues in the CDR3. The ends lost 6 bases at V and 4 bases at J; junction bases unmatched: 14. From germline, CDR1 is MNHEY and CDR2 SMNVEV (reference sequence). The CDR3 sequence is CASSHGLGGGSYGYTF. The CDR3 bases are TGTGCCAGCAGCCACGGATTAGGGGGCGGTTCCTATGGCTACACCTTC.

The rearrangement links TRBV11-2 to TRBJ1-1; no clear D. CDR1 is SGHAT, CDR2 FQNNGV, per germline. The length of the CDR3 is 13 residues. The V end was cut by 3 bases, the J end by 1 base, with 6 bases between. CDR3 sequence: CASSFNRNTEAFF. CDR3 sequence (DNA): TGTGCCAGCAGCTTTAACAGGAACACTGAAGCTTTCTTT.

The rearrangement joins TRBV9 to TRBJ2-6; D is ambiguous. V lost 0 bases, J lost 0 bases, and 10 bases lay in between. The germline gives CDR1 SGDLS, CDR2 YYNGEE. The CDR3 is 17 amino acids. The chain's CDR3 is CASSVASVASGANVLTF. Written as DNA, the CDR3 is TGTGCCAGCAGCGTAGCTTCGGTAGCCTCTGGGGCCAACGTCCTGACTTTC.

The V gene is TRBV10-2, the J gene TRBJ2-2; D unresolved. V lost 6 bases and J 1 base, leaving 6 bases between the germline ends. The CDR3 covers 13 residues. Germline CDR1 WSHSY, CDR2 SAAADI. The CDR3 DNA is TGCGCCAGCAGACCAGAGAACACCGGGGAGCTGTTTTTT. The encoded protein is CASRPENTGELFF.

V is TRBV23-1 and J is TRBJ2-1; 13 nucleotides match TRBD2. TRBV23-1 is recorded as an ORF, its role being uncertain. J gave up 5 bases and V 1 base, and 14 bases lay outside the gene matches. The CDR3 length is 20 residues. As DNA, the CDR3 is TGCGCCAGCAGTCAATGCCCCAGGACTAGCGGGAGCCTCTGGAACAATGAGCAGTTCTTC. Translating it yields CASSQCPRTSGSLWNNEQFF.

The chain's CDR3 is CASSVRDRANEQYF. CDR3 coding DNA: TGCGCCAGCAGCGTCCGGGACAGGGCCAACGAGCAGTACTTC. The chain recombines TRBV5-1 with TRBJ2-7, with 9 nucleotides matching TRBD1. The CDR3 length is 14 residues. Germline CDR1 is SGHRS and CDR2 is YFSETQ. V shed 4 bases, J shed 5 bases, and the junction held 7 bases outside the gene matches.

This chain joins TRBV19 and TRBJ1-2; TRBD1 might be the D (5 bases). V was pared by 3 bases and J by 8 bases, with 10 bases between. CDR3 length equals 12 residues. Germline V gene data show CDR1 as LNHDA and CDR2 as SQIVND (reference sequence). The CDR3 DNA follows: TGTGCCAGTAGTATTAGGGGAAGCGGCTACACCTTC. It is translated as CASSIRGSGYTF.